This T cell receptor (beta chain) was observed in a study of cytomegalovirus exposure and HLA in healthy donors. The CDR3 is 14 residues long. The trim removed 0 bases at V and 6 bases at J, leaving 4 bases unmatched. Per the germline V gene, CDR1 is MNHEY and CDR2 is SMNVEV (reference sequence). The PCR made use of 60 Vbeta and 13 Jbeta primers. Sequencing was performed with immunoSEQ multiplex PCR; in TCRdb, only in-frame clones are kept and a portion is missing. Found here are about 110,000 clones, approximately 79% of them singletons; the top ten hold around 13%. J is TRBJ2-7 and V is TRBV27, with 8 bases that match TRBD1. This clonotype was obtained from a woman aged 40 to 50 in good health and CMV-seropositive. Sequenced sample: PBMCs. The CDR3 sequence: CASSLSDRVVEQYF. CDR3 nucleotide sequence: TGTGCCAGCAGTTTATCGGACAGGGTCGTCGAGCAGTACTTC.